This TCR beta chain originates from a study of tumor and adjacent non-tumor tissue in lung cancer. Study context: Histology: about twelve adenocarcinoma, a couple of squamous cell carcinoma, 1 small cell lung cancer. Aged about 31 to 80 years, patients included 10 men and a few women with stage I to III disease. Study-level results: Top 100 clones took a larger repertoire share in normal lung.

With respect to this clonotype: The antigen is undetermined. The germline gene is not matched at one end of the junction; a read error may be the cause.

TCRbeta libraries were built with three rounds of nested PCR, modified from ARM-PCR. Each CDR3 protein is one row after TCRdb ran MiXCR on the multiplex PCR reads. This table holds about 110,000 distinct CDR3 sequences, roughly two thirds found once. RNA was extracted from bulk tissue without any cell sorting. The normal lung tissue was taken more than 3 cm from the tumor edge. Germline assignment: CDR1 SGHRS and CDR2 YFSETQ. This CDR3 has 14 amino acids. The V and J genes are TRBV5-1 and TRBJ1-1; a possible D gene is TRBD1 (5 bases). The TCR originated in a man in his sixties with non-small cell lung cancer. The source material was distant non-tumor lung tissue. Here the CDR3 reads CASSLAGMDTEALF. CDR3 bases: TGCGCCAGCAGCTTGGCGGGAATGGACACTGAAGCTTTATTT. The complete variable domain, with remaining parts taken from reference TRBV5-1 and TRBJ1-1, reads KAGVTQTPRYLIKTRGQQVTLSCSPISGHRSVSWYQQTPGQGLQFLFEYFSETQRNKGNFPGRFSGRQFSNSRSEMNVSTLELGDSALYLCASSLAGMDTEALFGQGTRLTVV.